This paragraph reports one T cell receptor beta chain. Antigen specificity is unknown. The data are from a study of OX40 agonist ivuxolimab in advanced cancers. Overall study: It was ivuxolimab, an agonistic anti-OX40 (CD134) antibody, that patients were treated with. Checkpoint inhibitors had been given previously to roughly 40% of patients.

The repertoire was sequenced with immunoSEQ multiplex PCR; TCRdb's copy has only in-frame clones and lacks some. Of some 95,000 clones in the sample, 70% to 90% were seen once. Study-wide results and caveats: Blood T cells, both CD4+ and CD8+, expanded clonally by week 6 at 0.1 to 3.0 mg/kg. More expanded clones were found, on average, in CD8+ than in CD4+ T cells.

The germline CDR1 and CDR2 sequences are LNHDA and SQIVND (reference sequence). This CDR3 has 14 residues. Trimming left V 4 bases short and J 7 bases short, with 11 bases between. The gene calls are TRBV19 and TRBJ1-6; unclear D gene. The source was CD4+ or CD8+ T cells sorted from blood, collected in a trial of the OX40 agonist ivuxolimab. The TCR comes from an adult with an advanced solid tumor such as melanoma, head and neck, liver or kidney cancer. The CDR3 sequence is CASSTRPSNSPLHF. The DNA for the CDR3 is TGTGCCAGTAGTACCCGGCCCTCCAATTCACCCCTCCACTTT.